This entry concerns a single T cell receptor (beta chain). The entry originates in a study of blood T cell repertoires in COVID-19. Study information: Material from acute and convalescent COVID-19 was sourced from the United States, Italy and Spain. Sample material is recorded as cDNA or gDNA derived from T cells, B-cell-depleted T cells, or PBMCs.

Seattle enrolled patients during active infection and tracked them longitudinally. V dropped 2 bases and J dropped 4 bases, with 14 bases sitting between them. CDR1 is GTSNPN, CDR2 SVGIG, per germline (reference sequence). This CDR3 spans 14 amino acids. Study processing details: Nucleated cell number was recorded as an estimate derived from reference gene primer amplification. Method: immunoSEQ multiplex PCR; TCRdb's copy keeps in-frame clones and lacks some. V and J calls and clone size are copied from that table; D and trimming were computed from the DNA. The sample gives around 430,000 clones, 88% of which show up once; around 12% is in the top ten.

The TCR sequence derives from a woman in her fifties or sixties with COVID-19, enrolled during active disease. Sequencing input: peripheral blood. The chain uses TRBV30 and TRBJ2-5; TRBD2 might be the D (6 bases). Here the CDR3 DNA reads TGTGCCTGGAGTCGCACGGGGGTGGGAGAGACCCAGTACTTC. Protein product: CAWSRTGVGETQYF.